The entry below describes one T cell receptor (beta chain). The data belong to a study of blood T cell repertoires in COVID-19. The overall study: COVID-19 samples, acute and convalescent, were from the United States, Italy and Spain. Sources were T cells, B-cell-depleted T cells, or PBMCs; the material itself was cDNA or gDNA.

CDR3 length: 15 residues. The ends were cut back, 1 base at V and 7 bases at J, with 13 bases in the middle. Germline CDR1 and CDR2: MGHDK and SYGVNS. Authors' analysis steps: Nucleated cell counts were estimated from reference gene primer amplification. Clones were read by immunoSEQ multiplex PCR, and TCRdb kept only the in-frame ones, dropping some. V and J calls and clone size come straight from that table; D and trimming were deduced from the DNA. The data contain roughly 100,000 clones, about 80% of them singletons. The V and J genes are TRBV25-1 and TRBJ1-4; D is unclear. Sequenced input: peripheral blood. This TCR derives from a woman over 75 with active or convalescent COVID-19. The CDR3 loop is CASSEWALAGEKLFF. CDR3 nucleotides: TGTGCCAGCAGTGAATGGGCTCTTGCGGGTGAAAAACTGTTTTTT.